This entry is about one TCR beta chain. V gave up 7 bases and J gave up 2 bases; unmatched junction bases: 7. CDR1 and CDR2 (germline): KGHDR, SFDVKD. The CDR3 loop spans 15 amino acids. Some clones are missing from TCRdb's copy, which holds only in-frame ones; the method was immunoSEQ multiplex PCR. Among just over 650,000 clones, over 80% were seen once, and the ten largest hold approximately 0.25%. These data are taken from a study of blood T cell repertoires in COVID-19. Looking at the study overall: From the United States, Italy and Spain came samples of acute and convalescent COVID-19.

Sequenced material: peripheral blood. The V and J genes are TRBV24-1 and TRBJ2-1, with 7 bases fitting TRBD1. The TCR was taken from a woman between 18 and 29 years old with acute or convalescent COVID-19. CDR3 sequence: CATRPDRAPYNEQFF. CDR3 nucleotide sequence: TGTGCCACCAGACCCGACAGGGCCCCCTACAATGAGCAGTTCTTC.